What follows describes a single TCR beta chain. This record comes from a study of blood T cell repertoires in COVID-19. Study-level background: COVID-19 samples from acute and convalescent phases originated in the United States, Italy and Spain.

Authors' data handling: How many nucleated cells were present was estimated from reference gene primer amplification. Method: immunoSEQ multiplex PCR; TCRdb's copy keeps in-frame clones and lacks some. That table furnishes V, J and clone size, whereas the DNA furnished D and trimming. The sample lists some 250,000 clones; 86% were seen once. Germline trimming cut 1 base from V and 1 base from J; bases unmatched to any gene: 5. CDR1 SEHNR and CDR2 FQNEAQ come from the germline V gene (reference sequence). The CDR3 has 18 residues. Seattle patient enrollment occurred during active infection, with longitudinal follow-up thereafter.

The TCR comes from a woman aged 25 to 39 with COVID-19, enrolled during active disease. The V call is TRBV7-9, the J call TRBJ2-5, with TRBD2 identical over 14 bases. Material for sequencing was peripheral blood. CDR3 in DNA: TGTGCCAGCAGCTTAGTGTGGACTAGCGGGGGGACCCAAGAGACCCAGTACTTC. It encodes CASSLVWTSGGTQETQYF.